This T cell receptor (beta chain) originates from a study of blood T cell repertoires in COVID-19. TCRdb's table, derived via immunoSEQ multiplex PCR, lists solely in-frame clones and lacks some. The sample consists of tens of thousands of clones, approximately 79% of them appearing once. V was clipped by 6 bases and J by 4 bases, with 12 bases between them. The CDR3 is made up of 13 amino acids. The V gene's germline CDR1 is SGHAT and CDR2 FQNNGV. This rearrangement joins TRBV11-2 to TRBJ1-1; possibly TRBD1 for D (5 bases). The sample comprised peripheral blood. The clonotype comes from a man aged 65-85 years with COVID-19, enrolled during active disease. The CDR3 spells CASSLTGGTEAFF. The DNA of the CDR3 is TGTGCCAGCAGTTTGACGGGGGGCACTGAAGCTTTCTTT.